The 16 T cell receptor beta chains below come from one sample, sequenced in a study of blood T cell repertoires in COVID-19. Only in-frame clones appear in the TCRdb table, and some are missing; sequencing was by immunoSEQ multiplex PCR. Among approximately 250,000 clones listed, less than 90% were seen once. Sequencing used peripheral blood. These receptors originate from a man between 60 and 75 years old who had recovered from COVID-19.

This chain connects TRBV19 to TRBJ2-1; 10 nucleotides line up with TRBD1. The V segment lost 3 bases and the J segment 5 bases; nucleotides outside the gene matches: 4. The CDR3 totals 15 residues. Germline V gives CDR1 LNHDA, CDR2 SQIVND (reference sequence). CDR3 residues: CASSMGTGAHNEQFF. The CDR3 DNA follows: TGTGCCAGTAGTATGGGGACAGGGGCCCACAATGAGCAGTTCTTC.

The gene calls are TRBV18 and TRBJ2-7; D is ambiguous. This CDR3 is built from 12 residues. Trimming shortened V by 0 bases and J by 6 bases, and 6 bases separated the two germline ends. Germline CDR1 KGHSH, CDR2 LQKENI. CDR3 protein: CASSPPPVEQYF. The CDR3 DNA reads as TGTGCCAGCTCACCACCCCCAGTCGAGCAGTACTTC.

This chain connects TRBV19 to TRBJ2-6, with D possibly being TRBD2 (5 bases). Germline lookup yields CDR1 LNHDA and CDR2 SQIVND (reference sequence). CDR3 length: 15 amino acids. Trimming stripped 2 bases from V and 8 bases from J, with 13 bases between. CDR3 nucleotide sequence: TGTGCCAGTAGTATAAGCGGTGAAAGGTCCAACGTCCTGACTTTC. Translating it yields CASSISGERSNVLTF. Complete variable domain (other parts from reference TRBV19 and TRBJ2-6): DGGITQSPKYLFRKEGQNVTLSCEQNLNHDAMYWYRQDPGQGLRLIYYSQIVNDFQKGDIAEGYSVSREKKESFPLTVTSAQKNPTAFYLCASSISGERSNVLTFGAGSRLTVL.

CDR3 sequence reads: CASSPRAGANGYTF. CDR3 coding DNA: TGTGCCAGCAGCCCCCGGGCAGGGGCCAATGGCTACACCTTC. The rearrangement joins TRBV11-2 to TRBJ1-2, with D maybe TRBD1 (6 bases). There are 14 residues in the CDR3. The germline CDR1 and CDR2 sequences are SGHAT and FQNNGV. Trimming cost V 5 bases and J 6 bases, with 16 bases left between them.

This sequence joins TRBV5-1 and TRBJ2-1; a weak D match, TRBD1 (6 bases). The germline gives CDR1 SGHRS, CDR2 YFSETQ. This CDR3 has 14 amino acids. V was clipped by 2 bases and J by 2 bases, with 8 bases between them. The CDR3 nucleotides are TGCGCCAGCAGCTTCGGGGACACCTACAATGAGCAGTTCTTC. This sequence encodes CASSFGDTYNEQFF.

The chain links TRBV12-3 or TRBV12-4 to TRBJ1-2; the match to TRBD1 covers 7 bases. The V and J ends lost 5 bases and 6 bases, in that order; junction bases with no gene match: 6. The CDR3 loop spans 13 amino acids. The CDR3: CASSQTGLHGYTF. The DNA for the CDR3 is TGTGCCAGCAGTCAGACAGGGTTACATGGCTACACCTTC.

V usage is TRBV6-4 and J usage is TRBJ2-2, with TRBD2 identical over 8 bases. The V and J ends lost 2 bases and 4 bases, in that order; junction bases with no gene match: 0. Germline CDR1 is MRHNA and CDR2 is SNTAGT. The CDR3 loop spans 14 amino acids. CDR3 protein: CASSDRGGTGELFF. DNA of the CDR3: TGTGCCAGCAGTGACCGGGGGGGCACCGGGGAGCTGTTTTTT.

The CDR3 coding sequence is TGTGCCACCAGTGGCCCTGCGAGGACTGAAGCTTTCTTT. It translates to CATSGPARTEAFF. The rearrangement uses TRBV24-1 and TRBJ1-1; D not resolved. Germline CDR1 is KGHDR and CDR2 is SFDVKD. The CDR3 extends over 13 amino acids. V was cut by 5 bases and J by 5 bases, with 11 bases left in between.

CDR3 residues: CASVTGSSYNEQFF. In DNA form, the CDR3 reads TGTGCCAGCGTCACTGGGAGCTCCTACAATGAGCAGTTCTTC. This rearrangement joins TRBV2 to TRBJ2-1, with D maybe TRBD2 (5 bases). The CDR3 is made up of 14 amino acids. V lost 8 bases and J 0 bases, leaving 11 bases between the germline ends. The germline V gene encodes CDR1 SNHLY and CDR2 FYNNEI. The variable domain in full, with the rest retrieved from reference TRBV2 and TRBJ2-1, is EPEVTQTPSHQVTQMGQEVILRCVPISNHLYFYWYRQILGQKVEFLVSFYNNEISEKSEIFDDQFSVERPDGSNFTLKIRSTKLEDSAMYFCASVTGSSYNEQFFGPGTRLTVL.

The chain couples TRBV18 to TRBJ1-4, with TRBD1 matching over 10 bases. The CDR3 loop spans 16 amino acids. Trimming cost V 3 bases and J 4 bases; bases outside gene matches: 5. The germline CDR1 and CDR2 sequences are KGHSH and LQKENI. As DNA, the CDR3 is TGTGCCAGCTCACCCGGGACAGGGGCCAATAATGAAAAACTGTTTTTT. Translation gives CASSPGTGANNEKLFF.

The chain couples TRBV3-1 (or the pseudogene TRBV3-2) to TRBJ1-2, with TRBD1 as a possible D gene (5 bases). V was trimmed by 3 bases and J by 8 bases, leaving 13 bases between them. The CDR3 contains 13 residues. From germline, CDR1 is LGHDT and CDR2 YNNKEL (reference sequence). The CDR3 DNA follows: TGTGCCAGCAGCCAGGATACAAGACAGGGCTACACCTTC. Its protein is CASSQDTRQGYTF.

This clone occurred once. This sequence joins TRBV10-3 and TRBJ2-1; D not resolved. The CDR3 contains 14 residues. CDR1 and CDR2 (germline): ENHRY, SYGVKD. Trimming cost V 2 bases and J 10 bases, with 15 bases left between them. CDR3 sequence (DNA): TGTGCCATCAGTGAGAAGACCCGCGCTAGGGAGCAGTTCTTC. This translates into CAISEKTRAREQFF.

The rearrangement links TRBV18 to TRBJ1-2; D is uncertain. Looked up from germline, CDR1 is KGHSH and CDR2 is LQKENI. The CDR3 totals 14 residues. V was pared by 0 bases and J by 0 bases, with 5 bases between. The CDR3 loop reads CASSPPTANYGYTF. The CDR3 coding sequence is TGTGCCAGCTCACCACCTACGGCTAACTATGGCTACACCTTC.

CDR3 region: CASSTDRAGEPQHF. In DNA, the CDR3 is TGTGCCAGCAGTACGGACAGGGCCGGGGAGCCCCAGCATTTT. The chain links TRBV6-5 to TRBJ1-5, with TRBD1 identical over 8 bases. Germline CDR1 MNHEY, CDR2 SVGAGI. This CDR3 region has 14 residues. V was pared by 5 bases and J by 8 bases, with 8 bases of the junction left unmatched.

The chain couples TRBV6-1 to TRBJ2-5; D perhaps matches TRBD1 (6 bases). This CDR3 comprises 14 residues. V dropped 2 bases and J dropped 5 bases, with 12 bases sitting between them. Germline V gene lookup returns CDR1 MNHNS and CDR2 SASEGT. CDR3 residues: CASSEWGHGETQYF. Here the CDR3 DNA reads TGTGCCAGCAGTGAATGGGGGCACGGGGAGACCCAGTACTTC.

This clone was detected only a few times. The rearrangement uses TRBV2 and TRBJ1-4; no clear D. Trimming pared 0 bases from V and 7 bases from J, leaving 21 bases between. Germline loops: CDR1 SNHLY, CDR2 FYNNEI. This CDR3 region has 18 residues. The CDR3 sequence: CASSEARTQIFGSEKLFF. CDR3 DNA sequence: TGTGCCAGCAGTGAAGCGAGGACGCAAATCTTTGGGAGTGAAAAACTGTTTTTT. Using reference TRBV2 and TRBJ1-4 for the parts outside the CDR3, the full variable domain is EPEVTQTPSHQVTQMGQEVILRCVPISNHLYFYWYRQILGQKVEFLVSFYNNEISEKSEIFDDQFSVERPDGSNFTLKIRSTKLEDSAMYFCASSEARTQIFGSEKLFFGSGTQLSVL.